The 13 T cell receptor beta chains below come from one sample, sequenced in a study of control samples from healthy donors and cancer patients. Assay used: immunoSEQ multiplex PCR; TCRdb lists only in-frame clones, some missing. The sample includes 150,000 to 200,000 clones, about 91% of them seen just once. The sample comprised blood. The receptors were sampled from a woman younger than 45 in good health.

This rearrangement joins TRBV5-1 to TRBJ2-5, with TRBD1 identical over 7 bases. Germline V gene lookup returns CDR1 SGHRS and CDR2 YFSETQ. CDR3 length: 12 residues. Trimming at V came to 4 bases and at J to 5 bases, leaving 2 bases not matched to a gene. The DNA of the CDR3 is TGCGCCAGCAGCGGGACAGTCGAGACCCAGTACTTC. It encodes CASSGTVETQYF.

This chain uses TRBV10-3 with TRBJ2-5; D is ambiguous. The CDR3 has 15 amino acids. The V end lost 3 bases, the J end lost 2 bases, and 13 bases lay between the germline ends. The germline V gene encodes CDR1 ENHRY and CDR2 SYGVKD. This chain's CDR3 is CAISDLRSPQETQYF. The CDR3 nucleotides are TGTGCCATCAGTGACCTCCGAAGCCCACAAGAGACCCAGTACTTC.

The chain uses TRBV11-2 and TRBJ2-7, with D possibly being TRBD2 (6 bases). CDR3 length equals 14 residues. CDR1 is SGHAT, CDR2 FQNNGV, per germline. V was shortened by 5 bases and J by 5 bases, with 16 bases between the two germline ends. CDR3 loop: CASSPPTSIHEQYF. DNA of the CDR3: TGTGCCAGCAGCCCCCCGACTAGTATCCACGAGCAGTACTTC.

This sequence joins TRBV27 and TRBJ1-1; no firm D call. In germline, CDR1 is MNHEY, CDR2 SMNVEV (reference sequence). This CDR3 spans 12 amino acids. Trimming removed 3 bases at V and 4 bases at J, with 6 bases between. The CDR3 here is CASSFSGTEAFF. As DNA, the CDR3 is TGTGCCAGCAGTTTTTCCGGCACTGAAGCTTTCTTT.

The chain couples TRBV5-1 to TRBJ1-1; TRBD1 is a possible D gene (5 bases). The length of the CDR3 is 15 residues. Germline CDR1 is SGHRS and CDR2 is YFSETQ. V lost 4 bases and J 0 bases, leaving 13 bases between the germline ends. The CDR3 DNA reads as TGCGCCAGCAGCCCGCGGGACGGAGTGAACACTGAAGCTTTCTTT. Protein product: CASSPRDGVNTEAFF.

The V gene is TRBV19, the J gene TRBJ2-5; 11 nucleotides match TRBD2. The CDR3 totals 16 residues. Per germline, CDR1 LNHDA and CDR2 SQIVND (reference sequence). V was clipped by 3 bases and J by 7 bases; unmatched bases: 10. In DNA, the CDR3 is TGTGCCAGTAGTATTCCCGGGACTAGCGGTCCGGGGACCCAGTACTTC. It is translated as CASSIPGTSGPGTQYF. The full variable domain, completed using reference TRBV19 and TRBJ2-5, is DGGITQSPKYLFRKEGQNVTLSCEQNLNHDAMYWYRQDPGQGLRLIYYSQIVNDFQKGDIAEGYSVSREKKESFPLTVTSAQKNPTAFYLCASSIPGTSGPGTQYFGPGTRLLVL.

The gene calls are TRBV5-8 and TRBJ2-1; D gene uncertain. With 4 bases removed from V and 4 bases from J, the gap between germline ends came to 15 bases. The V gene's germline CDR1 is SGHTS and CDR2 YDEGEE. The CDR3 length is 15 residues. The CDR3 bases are TGTGCCAGCAGCCTGACGAATCCAGAGTACAATGAGCAGTTCTTC. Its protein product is CASSLTNPEYNEQFF. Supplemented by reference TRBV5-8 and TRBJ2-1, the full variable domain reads EAGVTQSPTHLIKTRGQQATLRCSPISGHTSVYWYQQALGLGLQFLLWYDEGEERNRGNFPPRFSGRQFPNYSSELNVNALELEDSALYLCASSLTNPEYNEQFFGPGTRLTVL.

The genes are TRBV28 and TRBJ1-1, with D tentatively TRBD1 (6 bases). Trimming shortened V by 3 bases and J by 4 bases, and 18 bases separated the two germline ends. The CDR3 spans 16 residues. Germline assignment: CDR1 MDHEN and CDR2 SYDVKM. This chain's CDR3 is CASSLYGGVMGTEAFF. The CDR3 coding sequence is TGTGCCAGCAGTTTGTACGGGGGCGTTATGGGCACTGAAGCTTTCTTT.

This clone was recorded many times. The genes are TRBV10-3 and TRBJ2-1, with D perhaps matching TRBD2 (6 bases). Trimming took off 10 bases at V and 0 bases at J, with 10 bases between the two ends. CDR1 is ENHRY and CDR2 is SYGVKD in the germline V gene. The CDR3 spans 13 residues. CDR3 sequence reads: CATTGVSYNEQFF. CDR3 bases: TGTGCCACCACGGGGGTCTCCTACAATGAGCAGTTCTTC.

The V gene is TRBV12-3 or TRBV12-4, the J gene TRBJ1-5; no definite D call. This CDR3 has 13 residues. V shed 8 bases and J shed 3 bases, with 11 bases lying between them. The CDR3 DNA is TGTGCCAGCCAGTCCACCCCCAATCAGCCCCAGCATTTT. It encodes CASQSTPNQPQHF.

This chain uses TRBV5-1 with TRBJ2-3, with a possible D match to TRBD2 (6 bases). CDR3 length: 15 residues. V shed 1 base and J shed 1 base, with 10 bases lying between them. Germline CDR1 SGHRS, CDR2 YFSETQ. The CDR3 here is CASSLNGGGTDTQYF. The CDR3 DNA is TGCGCCAGCAGCTTGAACGGGGGTGGCACAGATACGCAGTATTTT.

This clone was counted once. The CDR3 DNA reads as TGTGCCAGCAGCTACCCCCGACAGGGGGTTAACTATGGCTACACCTTC. It codes for CASSYPRQGVNYGYTF. This sequence joins TRBV13 and TRBJ1-2; the match to TRBD1 covers 9 bases. CDR1 is PRHDT and CDR2 is FYEKMQ in the germline V gene (reference sequence). J lost 1 base, V lost 4 bases, and 7 bases had no gene match. CDR3 size: 16 residues.

The CDR3 DNA reads as TGTGCCAGCACGGGTCTAGCCGAGGAAAAACTGTTTTTT. Its protein product is CASTGLAEEKLFF. This chain links TRBV2 with TRBJ1-4; D unresolved. Trimming stripped 7 bases from V and 8 bases from J, with 14 bases between. The CDR3 loop spans 13 amino acids. Germline V lookup: CDR1 SNHLY, CDR2 FYNNEI.